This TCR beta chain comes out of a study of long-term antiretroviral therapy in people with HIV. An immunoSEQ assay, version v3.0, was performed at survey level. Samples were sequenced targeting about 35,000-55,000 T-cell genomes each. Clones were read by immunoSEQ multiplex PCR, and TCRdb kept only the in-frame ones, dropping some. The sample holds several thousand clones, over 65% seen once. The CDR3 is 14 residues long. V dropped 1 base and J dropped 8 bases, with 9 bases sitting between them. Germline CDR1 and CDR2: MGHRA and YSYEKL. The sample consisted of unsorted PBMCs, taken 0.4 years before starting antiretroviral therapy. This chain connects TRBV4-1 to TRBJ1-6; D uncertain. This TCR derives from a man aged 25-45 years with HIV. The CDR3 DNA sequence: TGCGCCAGCAGCCAAGTCGTGGGATATTCACCCCTCCACTTT. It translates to CASSQVVGYSPLHF.